This T cell receptor (beta chain) came from a study of tumor-infiltrating lymphocytes in primary liver carcinoma. About the research overall: All lesions had stage T1-T3 N0M0 and roughly 4.2 to 10 cm widths.

Study results and caveats: Tumor region pairs showed greater overlap than either tumor-adjacent or tumor-blood pairs did.

From 400 to 550 ng total RNA, TCR beta cDNA was generated with a primer in the constant region. Slightly modified ARM-PCR served as the procedure for the TCR beta libraries. These libraries came from three rounds of nested multiplex PCR. The first two PCR rounds used TRBV1-TRBV30 primers with a Cbeta primer, roughly 10 cycles each. TCRdb re-derived calls from the multiplex PCR reads in MiXCR, one entry per CDR3 protein. The sample holds about 120,000 distinct CDR3 sequences; less than 75% are singletons and the top ten take 8% to 9%. RNA and DNA were co-extracted from roughly 20-30 mg of unsorted bulk tissue. This clonotype was detected a few times. Its antigen is not identified. The V end was cut by 6 bases, the J end by 0 bases, with 12 bases between. There are 15 residues in the CDR3. Germline V gene data show CDR1 as SNHLY and CDR2 as FYNNEI.

The genes are TRBV2 and TRBJ1-3; TRBD1 might be the D (5 bases). This receptor was obtained from an older woman with primary liver carcinoma and hepatitis B virus infection. Sample: tumor-adjacent normal liver tissue. This chain's CDR3 is CASSDHGASGNTIYF. In nucleotides, the CDR3 is TGTGCCAGCAGCGACCACGGGGCCTCTGGAAACACCATATATTTT.